The 14 T cell receptor beta chains in this list originate from one sample, sequenced in a study of control samples from healthy donors and cancer patients. Only in-frame clones appear in the TCRdb table, and some are missing; sequencing was by immunoSEQ multiplex PCR. The data contain 170,000 or so clones, more than 85% of them singletons. Sequencing was carried out using blood. These receptors all stem from a woman aged 40-49 years in good health.

The V gene is TRBV6-6, the J gene TRBJ2-5; unclear D gene. In germline, CDR1 is MNHNY, CDR2 SVGAGI (reference sequence). This CDR3 comprises 13 residues. V shed 0 bases and J shed 5 bases, with 7 bases lying between them. The DNA of the CDR3 is TGTGCCAGCAGTTACTCCTTGTCGGAGACCCAGTACTTC. Protein product: CASSYSLSETQYF.

This clone was counted between two and nine times. The rearrangement uses TRBV19 and TRBJ2-1; the D gene could be TRBD1 or TRBD2 (6 bases each). Trimming shortened V by 5 bases and J by 6 bases, and 23 bases separated the two germline ends. The CDR3 has 17 residues. Germline CDR1 is LNHDA and CDR2 is SQIVND (reference sequence). In DNA form, the CDR3 reads TGTGCCAGTAGTCACTACGTCGGGGGCAGGGGAACCAATGAGCAGTTCTTC. Translating gives CASSHYVGGRGTNEQFF.

The chain employs TRBV4-1 and TRBJ2-5; the D is unclear. Trimming pared 1 base from V and 1 base from J, leaving 4 bases between. The CDR3 length is 13 residues. Germline CDR1 MGHRA, CDR2 YSYEKL. This CDR3 is CASSQVAQETQYF. The CDR3 DNA follows: TGCGCCAGCAGCCAAGTGGCCCAAGAGACCCAGTACTTC.

The sample holds a few counts of this clone. The V and J genes are TRBV6-5 and TRBJ1-3; 7 nucleotides agree with TRBD1. CDR3 length: 16 residues. The V segment lost 2 bases and the J segment 2 bases; nucleotides outside the gene matches: 6. Germline V CDR1 and CDR2: MNHEY, SVGAGI. This CDR3 reads CASSYAGGLAGNTIYF. The CDR3, as DNA: TGTGCCAGCAGTTACGCAGGGGGGCTAGCTGGAAACACCATATATTTT.

The gene calls are TRBV5-8 and TRBJ1-2; no clear D gene. The CDR3 is 13 amino acids. V was pared by 4 bases and J by 7 bases, with 14 bases between. Germline lookup yields CDR1 SGHTS and CDR2 YDEGEE. CDR3 bases: TGTGCCAGCAGCCCCGGGATTTTTTTTGGCTACACCTTC. As protein: CASSPGIFFGYTF.

V and J are TRBV29-1 and TRBJ1-2; 8 bases match TRBD1. Germline V gene lookup returns CDR1 SQVTM and CDR2 ANQGSEA. This CDR3 has 13 residues. J lost 6 bases, V lost 3 bases, and 6 bases had no gene match. This CDR3 is CSVEVRGRDGYTF. The DNA of the CDR3 is TGCAGCGTTGAGGTCAGGGGGCGAGATGGCTACACCTTC.

The chain's CDR3 is CASSPYPPTTRETQYF. The CDR3 DNA sequence: TGTGCCAGCAGCCCCTACCCCCCGACGACCCGAGAGACCCAGTACTTC. The chain recombines TRBV7-9 with TRBJ2-5, with D uncertain. V shed 5 bases and J shed 4 bases, with 20 bases lying between them. This CDR3 has 16 amino acids. The V gene's germline CDR1 is SEHNR and CDR2 FQNEAQ (reference sequence). Complete variable domain (other parts from reference TRBV7-9 and TRBJ2-5): DTGVSQNPRHKITKRGQNVTFRCDPISEHNRLYWYRQTLGQGPEFLTYFQNEAQLEKSRLLSDRFSAERPKGSFSTLEIQRTEQGDSAMYLCASSPYPPTTRETQYFGPGTRLLVL.

The chain employs TRBV3-1 (or the pseudogene TRBV3-2) and TRBJ2-5; the D gene is possibly TRBD2 (5 bases). This CDR3 is built from 14 residues. Per the germline V gene, CDR1 is LGHDT and CDR2 is YNNKEL (reference sequence). The V end lost 1 base, the J end lost 4 bases, and 10 bases lay between the germline ends. The CDR3 here is CASSQGSRGETQYF. The CDR3 bases are TGTGCCAGCAGCCAAGGTTCACGGGGAGAGACCCAGTACTTC.

V and J are TRBV2 and TRBJ1-2; 10 positions agree with TRBD1. Germline trimming cut 6 bases from V and 8 bases from J; bases unmatched to any gene: 3. The CDR3 is 12 amino acids. Germline CDR1 is SNHLY and CDR2 is FYNNEI. Here the CDR3 DNA reads TGTGCCAGCAGAGGGACAGGGGACGGCTACACCTTC. Its protein is CASRGTGDGYTF.

This chain links TRBV18 with TRBJ1-2; possibly TRBD1 for D (5 bases). Germline V gene data show CDR1 as KGHSH and CDR2 as LQKENI. With 1 base removed from V and 4 bases from J, the gap between germline ends came to 16 bases. The CDR3 runs 16 residues. CDR3 nucleotide sequence: TGTGCCAGCTCACCACTTGGGACGAAAGAATTCTATGGCTACACCTTC. It encodes CASSPLGTKEFYGYTF. The entire variable domain, with the rest obtained from reference TRBV18 and TRBJ1-2, is as follows: NAGVMQNPRHLVRRRGQEARLRCSPMKGHSHVYWYRQLPEEGLKFMVYLQKENIIDESGMPKERFSAEFPKEGPSILRIQQVVRGDSAAYFCASSPLGTKEFYGYTFGSGTRLTVV.

The rearrangement uses TRBV29-1 and TRBJ2-7, with a tentative D call TRBD2 (6 bases). V was pared by 5 bases and J by 0 bases, with 11 bases between. The V gene's germline CDR1 is SQVTM and CDR2 ANQGSEA. The CDR3 sequence is 13 residues long. The CDR3 is CSVYAGISYEQYF. For the CDR3, the DNA is TGCAGCGTTTACGCGGGGATCTCCTACGAGCAGTACTTC.

The rearrangement links TRBV6-6 to TRBJ1-2; 7 nucleotides match TRBD1. Trimming took 1 base from V and 4 from J; bases not matched to a gene: 3. The CDR3 length is 14 residues. CDR1 is MNHNY, CDR2 SVGAGI, per germline (reference sequence). Written as DNA, the CDR3 is TGTGCCAGCAGTTACTTCTCAGGGGGCTATGGCTACACCTTC. Its translation is CASSYFSGGYGYTF.

The chain has TRBV2 and TRBJ2-2; 12 bases are a match to TRBD2. Germline V gives CDR1 SNHLY, CDR2 FYNNEI. CDR3 length: 17 amino acids. The V and J ends lost 6 bases and 4 bases, in that order; junction bases with no gene match: 9. The CDR3 DNA is TGTGCCAGCAGCCTCCTGACTAGCGGGGGCTCCACCGGGGAGCTGTTTTTT. Its protein is CASSLLTSGGSTGELFF.

The rearrangement joins TRBV12-3 or TRBV12-4 to TRBJ2-5, with 7 positions matching TRBD1. With V trimmed by 6 bases and J by 1 base, 2 bases remained unmatched. The CDR3 has 13 amino acids. The CDR3 spells CASSQGVQETQYF. CDR3 in DNA: TGTGCCAGCAGCCAGGGGGTCCAAGAGACCCAGTACTTC.